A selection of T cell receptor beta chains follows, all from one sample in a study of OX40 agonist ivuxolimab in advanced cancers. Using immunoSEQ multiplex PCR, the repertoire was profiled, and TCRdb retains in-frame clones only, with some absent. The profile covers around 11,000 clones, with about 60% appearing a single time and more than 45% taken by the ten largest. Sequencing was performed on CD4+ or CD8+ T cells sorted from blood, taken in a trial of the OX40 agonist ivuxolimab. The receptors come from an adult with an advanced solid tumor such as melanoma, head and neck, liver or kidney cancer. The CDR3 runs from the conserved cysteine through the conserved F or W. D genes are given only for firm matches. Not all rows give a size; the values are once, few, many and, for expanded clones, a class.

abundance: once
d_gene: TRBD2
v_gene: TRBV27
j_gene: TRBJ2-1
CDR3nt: TGTGCCAGCAGTTCTCCGGGGACTAGCGGGACCTACAATGAGCAGTTCTTC
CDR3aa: CASSSPGTSGTYNEQFF

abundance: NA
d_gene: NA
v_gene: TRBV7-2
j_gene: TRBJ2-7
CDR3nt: TGTGCCAGCAGCTTACCTAGCGTCTACAGCTCCTACGAGCAGTACTTC
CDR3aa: CASSLPSVYSSYEQYF

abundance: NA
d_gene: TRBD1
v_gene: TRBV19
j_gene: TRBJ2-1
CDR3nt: TGTGCCAGTAGTATATGGACAGGGGGCAATGAGCAGTTCTTC
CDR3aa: CASSIWTGGNEQFF

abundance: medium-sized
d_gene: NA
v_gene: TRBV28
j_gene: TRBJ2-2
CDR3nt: TGTGCCAGCAGTCCCCGAGGGGCACGGGGCGGGGAGCTGTTTTTT
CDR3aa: CASSPRGARGGELFF

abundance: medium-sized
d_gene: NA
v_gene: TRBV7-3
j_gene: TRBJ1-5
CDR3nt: TGTGCCAGCAGCTACACCATTACCAGGTGTAAACAGCCCCAGCATTTT
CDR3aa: CASSYTITRCKQPQHF

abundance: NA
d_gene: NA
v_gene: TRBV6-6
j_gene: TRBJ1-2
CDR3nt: TGTGCCAGCAGTACACCTGTCGGGGGCACTAACTATGGCTACACCTTC
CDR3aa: CASSTPVGGTNYGYTF

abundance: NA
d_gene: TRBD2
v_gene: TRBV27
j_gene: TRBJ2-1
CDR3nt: TGTGCCAGCAGTCGGAGGACTAGCGGGAACGATGAGCAGTTCTTC
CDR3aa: CASSRRTSGNDEQFF

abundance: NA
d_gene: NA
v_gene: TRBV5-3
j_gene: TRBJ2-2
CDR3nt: TGTGCCAGAAGCTTGGAATACGGAGCTCACACCGGGGAGCTGTTTTTT
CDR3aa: CARSLEYGAHTGELFF

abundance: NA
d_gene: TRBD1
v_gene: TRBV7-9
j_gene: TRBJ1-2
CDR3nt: TGTGCCAGCAGCTGTGATTTCGGACAGGGGACATGTGGCTACACCTTC
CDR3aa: CASSCDFGQGTCGYTF

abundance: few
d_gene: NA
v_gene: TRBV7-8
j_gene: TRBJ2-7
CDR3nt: TGTGCCAGCAGGGACGTAGGGTCTGCCTACGAGCAGTACTTC
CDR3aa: CASRDVGSAYEQYF

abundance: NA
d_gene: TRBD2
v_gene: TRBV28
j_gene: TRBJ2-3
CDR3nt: TGTGCCAGCAGTAAACTTCCGATTAGCGGGAGAATCGGCACAGATACGCAGTATTTT
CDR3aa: CASSKLPISGRIGTDTQYF

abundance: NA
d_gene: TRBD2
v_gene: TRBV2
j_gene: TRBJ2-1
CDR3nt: TGTGCCAGCAGTGGGGGGACTAGCAGCAATGAGCAGTTCTTC
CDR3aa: CASSGGTSSNEQFF

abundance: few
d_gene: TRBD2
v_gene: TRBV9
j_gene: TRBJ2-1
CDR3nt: TGTGCCAGCAGCGCGACTAGCGGGAGTTTGGATGAGCAGTTCTTC
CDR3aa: CASSATSGSLDEQFF

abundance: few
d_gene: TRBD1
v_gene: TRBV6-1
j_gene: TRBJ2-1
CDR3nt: TGTGCCAGCTCCAGGGGGTCCTACAATGAGCAGTTCTTC
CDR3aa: CASSRGSYNEQFF

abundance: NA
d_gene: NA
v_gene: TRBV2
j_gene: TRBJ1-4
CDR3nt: TGTGCCAGCAGATTTGAGCCTTACAGGGCGAAGGTAACTAATGAAAAACTGTTTTTT
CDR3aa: CASRFEPYRAKVTNEKLFF

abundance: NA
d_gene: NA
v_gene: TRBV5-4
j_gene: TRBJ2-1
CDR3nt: TGTGCCAGCAGCACCGATACCAAAAATGAGCAGTTCTTC
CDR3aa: CASSTDTKNEQFF

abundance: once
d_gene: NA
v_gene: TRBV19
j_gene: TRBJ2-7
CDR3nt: TGTGCCAGTAGTATGGGCAGATTATTTTACGAGCAGTACTTC
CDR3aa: CASSMGRLFYEQYF

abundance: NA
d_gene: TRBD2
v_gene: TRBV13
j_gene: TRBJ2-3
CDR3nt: TGTGCCAGCAGCTATAGCGGGAGAGAGGCAGATACGCAGTATTTT
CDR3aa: CASSYSGREADTQYF

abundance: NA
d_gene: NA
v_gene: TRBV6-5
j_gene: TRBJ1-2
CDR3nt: TGTGCCAGCAGTTATGGGCAGGGGTATCGGTATGGCTACACCTTC
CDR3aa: CASSYGQGYRYGYTF

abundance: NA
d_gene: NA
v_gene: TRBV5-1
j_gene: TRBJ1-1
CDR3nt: TGCGCCAGCAGCTTGGGGGACCGAAGGGACGCTGAAGCTTTCTTT
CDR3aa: CASSLGDRRDAEAFF

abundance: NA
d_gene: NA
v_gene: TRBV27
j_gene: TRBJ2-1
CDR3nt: TGTGCCAGCAGTTTGCGAAATGAGCAGTTCTTC
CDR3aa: CASSLRNEQFF

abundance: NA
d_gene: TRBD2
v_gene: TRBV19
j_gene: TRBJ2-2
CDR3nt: TGTGCCAGTAGTTCCCTACTAGCGGGAGCCCTTGACGGGGAGCTGTTTTTT
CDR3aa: CASSSLLAGALDGELFF

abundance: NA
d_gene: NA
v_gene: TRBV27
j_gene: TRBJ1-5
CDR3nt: TGTGCCAGCAGCACGGACAGAGACAATCAGCCCCAGCATTTT
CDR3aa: CASSTDRDNQPQHF

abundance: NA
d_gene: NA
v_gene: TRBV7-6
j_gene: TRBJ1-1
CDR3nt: TGTGCCAGCAGCCTAATGGGGGGGAAGAACACTGAAGCTTTCTTT
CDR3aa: CASSLMGGKNTEAFF

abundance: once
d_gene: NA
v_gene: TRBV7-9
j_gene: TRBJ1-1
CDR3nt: TGTGCCAGCAGCTTAGTCATACAGGGCACTGAAGCTTTCTTT
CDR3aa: CASSLVIQGTEAFF

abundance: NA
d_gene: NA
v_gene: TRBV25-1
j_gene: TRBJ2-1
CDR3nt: TGTGCCAGCAGTGAAGGGGGAAAAAGGCCTTACAATGAGCAGTTCTTC
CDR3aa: CASSEGGKRPYNEQFF

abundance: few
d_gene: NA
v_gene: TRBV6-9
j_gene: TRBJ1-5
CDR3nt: TGTGCCAGCAGGGAGATGGGTGGCAATCAGCCCCAGCATTTT
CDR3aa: CASREMGGNQPQHF

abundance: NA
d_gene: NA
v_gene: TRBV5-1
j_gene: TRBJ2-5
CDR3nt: TGCGCCAGCAGTAGAAGTCCGCGGGCAGGGGGGGAGACCCAGTACTTC
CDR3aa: CASSRSPRAGGETQYF

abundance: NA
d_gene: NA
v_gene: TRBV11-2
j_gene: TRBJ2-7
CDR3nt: TGCGCCAGCAGCCAAGATCTCCAAGGCTGGGAGCAGTACTTC
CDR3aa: CASSQDLQGWEQYF

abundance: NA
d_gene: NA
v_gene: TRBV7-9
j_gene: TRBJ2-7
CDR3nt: TGTGCCAGCAGCCACGGGGAGCAGCGGTACTTC
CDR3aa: CASSHGEQRYF

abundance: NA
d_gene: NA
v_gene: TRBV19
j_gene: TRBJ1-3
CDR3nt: TGTGCCAGTAGTTTGGGGCCCAGCTCTGGAAACACCATATATTTT
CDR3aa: CASSLGPSSGNTIYF

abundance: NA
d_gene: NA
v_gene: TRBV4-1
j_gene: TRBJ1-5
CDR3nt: TGCGCCAGCAGCCAAGACCTGGGGAATTACAATCAGCCCCAGCATTTT
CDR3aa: CASSQDLGNYNQPQHF

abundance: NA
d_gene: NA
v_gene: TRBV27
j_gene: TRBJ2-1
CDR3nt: TGTGCCAGCAGTTTAGGAGGGCCAACCTACAATGAGCAGTTCTTC
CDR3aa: CASSLGGPTYNEQFF

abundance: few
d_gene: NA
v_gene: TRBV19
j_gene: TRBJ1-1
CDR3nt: TGTGCCAGTAGGATGGGAGCGAACACTGAAGCTTTCTTT
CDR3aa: CASRMGANTEAFF

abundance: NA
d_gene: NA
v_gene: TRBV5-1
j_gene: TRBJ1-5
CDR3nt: TGCGCCAGCAGCTTGGGCCTCCAGACAACCGGCAAAAATCAGCCCCAGCATTTT
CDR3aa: CASSLGLQTTGKNQPQHF

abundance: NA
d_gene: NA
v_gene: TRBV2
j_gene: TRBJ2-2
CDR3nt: TGTGCCAGCAGCCTTCATAGTACCGGTCCGAACACCGGGGAGCTGTTTTTT
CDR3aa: CASSLHSTGPNTGELFF

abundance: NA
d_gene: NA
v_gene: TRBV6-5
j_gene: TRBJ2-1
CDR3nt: TGTGCCAGCAGTTACTCAGGGGAAGCATCCTACAATGAGCAGTTCTTC
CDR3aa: CASSYSGEASYNEQFF

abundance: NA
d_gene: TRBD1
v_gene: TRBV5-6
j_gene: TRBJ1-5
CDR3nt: TGTGCCAGCCAACTGGGACAGGCTCTTGGCAATCAGCCCCAGCATTTT
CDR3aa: CASQLGQALGNQPQHF

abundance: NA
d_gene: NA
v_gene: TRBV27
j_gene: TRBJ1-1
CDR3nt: TGTGCCAGCAGTTTAGGTCAGTCCTTGAACACTGAAGCTTTCTTT
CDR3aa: CASSLGQSLNTEAFF

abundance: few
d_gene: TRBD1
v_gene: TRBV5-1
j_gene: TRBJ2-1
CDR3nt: TGCGCCAGCAGCCTAGGGACAGGGAGAGACAATGAGCAGTTCTTC
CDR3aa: CASSLGTGRDNEQFF

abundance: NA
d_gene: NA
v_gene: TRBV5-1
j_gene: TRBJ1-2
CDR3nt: TGCGCCAGCAGCTTGGGGTCAGGGAACTATGGCTACACCTTC
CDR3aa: CASSLGSGNYGYTF

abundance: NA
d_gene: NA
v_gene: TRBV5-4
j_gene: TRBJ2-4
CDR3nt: TGTGCCAGCAGCTTGGGAGGCGACGCCAAAAACATTCAGTACTTC
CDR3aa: CASSLGGDAKNIQYF

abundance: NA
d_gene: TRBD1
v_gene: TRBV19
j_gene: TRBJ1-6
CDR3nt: TGTGCCAGTAGTGACGGGACAGCTTGGGGTTCACCCCTCCACTTT
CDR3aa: CASSDGTAWGSPLHF

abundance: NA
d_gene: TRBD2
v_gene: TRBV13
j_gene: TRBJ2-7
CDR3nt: TGTGCCAGCAGCCCCGGCCCGCGGGAGGAAGACGAGCAGTACTTC
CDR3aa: CASSPGPREEDEQYF

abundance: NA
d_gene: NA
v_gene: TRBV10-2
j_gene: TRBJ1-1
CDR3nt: TGCGCCAGCAGTGAGACAGGGTGGAACACTGAAGCTTTCTTT
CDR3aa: CASSETGWNTEAFF

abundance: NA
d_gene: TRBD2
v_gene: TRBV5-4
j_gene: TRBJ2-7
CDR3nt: TGTGCCAGCAGTTCCGGGACTAGCGCCTCCTACGAGCAGTACTTC
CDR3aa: CASSSGTSASYEQYF

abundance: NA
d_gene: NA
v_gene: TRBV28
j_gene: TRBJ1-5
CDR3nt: TGTGCCAGCCGGACAGCGAAATATAGCAATCAGCCCCAGCATTTT
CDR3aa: CASRTAKYSNQPQHF

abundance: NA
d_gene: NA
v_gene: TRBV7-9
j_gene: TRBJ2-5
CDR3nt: TGTGCCAGCAGGGGGCGAGAAACGGGGGAGACCCAGTACTTC
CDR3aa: CASRGRETGETQYF